These T cell receptor beta chains were read from a single sample in a study of shared clonotypes between healthy human individuals. The protocol was immunoSEQ multiplex PCR, while the TCRdb copy is restricted to in-frame clones and leaves out a portion. The sample consists of around 2.1 million clones, about 94% of them appearing once. The source material was naive CD4+ T cells sorted from blood. Every receptor here comes from a man between 18 and 35 years old in good health. Both conserved end residues are part of each CDR3. The order of the fields is clone size, V gene, J gene, D gene, CDR3 protein, CDR3 DNA. D genes are given only for firm matches. The size of a clone is reported for some rows only, either as once, few or many, or as a class for expanded clones.

abundance: NA
v_gene: TRBV5-6
j_gene: TRBJ2-2
d_gene: NA
CDR3aa: CASSVGLRTNTGELFF
CDR3nt: TGTGCCAGCAGCGTAGGGCTACGAACTAACACCGGGGAGCTGTTTTTT

abundance: NA
v_gene: TRBV7-2
j_gene: TRBJ2-1
d_gene: TRBD2
CDR3aa: CASSLVGTSGRARNEQFF
CDR3nt: TGTGCCAGCAGCTTAGTCGGGACTAGCGGGAGGGCTAGAAATGAGCAGTTCTTC

abundance: once
v_gene: TRBV11-2
j_gene: TRBJ2-3
d_gene: NA
CDR3aa: CASSLTGLSTDTQYF
CDR3nt: TGTGCCAGCAGCTTAACGGGACTCTCCACAGATACGCAGTATTTT

abundance: NA
v_gene: TRBV7-9
j_gene: TRBJ1-2
d_gene: NA
CDR3aa: CASSSTAGYTF
CDR3nt: TGTGCCAGCAGTTCGACAGCGGGCTACACCTTC

abundance: NA
v_gene: TRBV28
j_gene: TRBJ2-7
d_gene: NA
CDR3aa: CASSFTSSYEQYF
CDR3nt: TGTGCCAGCAGTTTTACTAGCTCCTACGAGCAGTACTTC

abundance: NA
v_gene: TRBV30
j_gene: TRBJ1-2
d_gene: NA
CDR3aa: CAWRKFGVEAYGYTF
CDR3nt: TGTGCCTGGAGAAAATTTGGGGTTGAGGCCTATGGCTACACCTTC

abundance: NA
v_gene: TRBV29-1
j_gene: TRBJ1-2
d_gene: NA
CDR3aa: CSVEESRHGYTF
CDR3nt: TGCAGCGTTGAAGAGAGTAGACATGGCTACACCTTC

abundance: NA
v_gene: TRBV5-1
j_gene: TRBJ2-2
d_gene: TRBD2
CDR3aa: CASSTGLAGTRTGELFF
CDR3nt: TGCGCCAGCAGCACGGGACTAGCGGGAACCCGCACCGGGGAGCTGTTTTTT

abundance: NA
v_gene: TRBV6-6
j_gene: TRBJ1-2
d_gene: NA
CDR3aa: CASSEGGGWSYGYTF
CDR3nt: TGTGCCAGCAGTGAGGGGGGAGGGTGGTCCTATGGCTACACCTTC

abundance: NA
v_gene: TRBV7-2
j_gene: TRBJ1-2
d_gene: NA
CDR3aa: CASSLVSGDYGYTF
CDR3nt: TGTGCCAGCAGCTTAGTTTCGGGGGACTATGGCTACACCTTC